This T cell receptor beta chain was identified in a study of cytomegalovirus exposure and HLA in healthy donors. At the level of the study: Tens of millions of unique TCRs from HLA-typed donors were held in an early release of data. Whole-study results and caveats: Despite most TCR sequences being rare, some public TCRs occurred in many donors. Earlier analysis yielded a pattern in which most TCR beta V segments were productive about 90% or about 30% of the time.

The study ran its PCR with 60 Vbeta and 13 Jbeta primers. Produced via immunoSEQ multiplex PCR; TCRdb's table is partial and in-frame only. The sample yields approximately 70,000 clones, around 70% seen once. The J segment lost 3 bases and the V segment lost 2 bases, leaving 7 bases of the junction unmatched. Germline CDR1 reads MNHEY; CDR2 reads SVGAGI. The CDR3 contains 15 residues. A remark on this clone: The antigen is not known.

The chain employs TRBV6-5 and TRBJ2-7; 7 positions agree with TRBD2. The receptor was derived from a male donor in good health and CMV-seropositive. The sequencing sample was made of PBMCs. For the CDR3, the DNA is TGTGCCAGCAGTTACGCAGGGACGGGGGGCTACGAGCAGTACTTC. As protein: CASSYAGTGGYEQYF.